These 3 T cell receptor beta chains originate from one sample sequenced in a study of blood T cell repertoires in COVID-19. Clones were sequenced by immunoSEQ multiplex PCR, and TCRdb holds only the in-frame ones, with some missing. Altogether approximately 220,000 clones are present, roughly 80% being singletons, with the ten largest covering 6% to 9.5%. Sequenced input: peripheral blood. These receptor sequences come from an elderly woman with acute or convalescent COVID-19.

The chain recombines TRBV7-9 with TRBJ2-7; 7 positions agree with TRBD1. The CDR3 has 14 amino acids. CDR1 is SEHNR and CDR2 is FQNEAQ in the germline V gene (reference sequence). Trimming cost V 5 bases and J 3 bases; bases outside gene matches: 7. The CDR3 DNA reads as TGTGCCAGCAGCCCCCACCCAGGGGGCTACGAGCAGTACTTC. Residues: CASSPHPGGYEQYF.

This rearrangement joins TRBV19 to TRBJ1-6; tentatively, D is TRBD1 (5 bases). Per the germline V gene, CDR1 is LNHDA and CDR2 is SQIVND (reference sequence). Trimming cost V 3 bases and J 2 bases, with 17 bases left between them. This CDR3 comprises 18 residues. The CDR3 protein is CASSIGQGQPPYNSPLHF. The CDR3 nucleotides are TGTGCCAGTAGTATTGGGCAGGGCCAGCCGCCCTATAATTCACCCCTCCACTTT.

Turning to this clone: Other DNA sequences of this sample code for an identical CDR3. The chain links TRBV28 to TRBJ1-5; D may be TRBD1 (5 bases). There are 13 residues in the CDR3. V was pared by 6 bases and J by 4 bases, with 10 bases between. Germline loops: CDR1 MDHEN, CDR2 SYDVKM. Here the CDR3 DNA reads TGTGCCAGCAGGGGGACTGCTAATCAGCCCCAGCATTTT. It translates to CASRGTANQPQHF.